These T cell receptor beta chains were read from a single sample in a study of identical twins. TCRdb used MiXCR to reprocess the 5' RACE reads, holding one entry per CDR3 protein. The data show about 1.7 million distinct CDR3 sequences, 25% to 35% seen once. The material sequenced was cord blood. The receptors come from a newborn girl in good health. CDR3s include the opening cysteine and the closing phenylalanine or tryptophan. Fields, in order: D gene, V gene, J gene, clone size, CDR3 protein, CDR3 DNA. D genes are given only for firm matches. Size is stated for part of the rows, as once, few or many counts, or as a class when the clone is expanded.

NA	TRBV6-5	TRBJ2-2	few	CASSYSNGATGELFF	TGTGCCAGCAGTTACTCGAACGGGGCCACCGGGGAGCTGTTTTTT
TRBD1	TRBV29-1	TRBJ2-7	many	CSVVPRTGPIYEQYF	TGCAGCGTTGTACCCAGGACAGGGCCTATCTACGAGCAGTACTTC
NA	TRBV29-1	TRBJ1-2	NA	CSVAGDYSYTF	TGCAGCGTTGCAGGAGACTATAGCTACACCTTC
NA	TRBV30	TRBJ2-1	NA	CAWGSGQFF	TGTGCCTGGGGGAGTGGGCAGTTCTTC
NA	TRBV6-6	TRBJ1-2	many	CASTSVQNYGYTF	TGTGCCAGCACTTCGGTTCAGAACTATGGCTACACCTTC
NA	TRBV7-6	TRBJ1-1	NA	CASSLARPPGTEAFF	TGTGCCAGCAGCTTAGCACGACCCCCTGGGACTGAAGCTTTCTTT
NA	TRBV29-1	TRBJ2-3	NA	CSEGGTDTQYF	TGCAGCGAAGGGGGCACAGATACGCAGTATTTT
TRBD2	TRBV11-2	TRBJ2-7	NA	CASSLVVAGLSYEQYF	TGTGCCAGCAGCTTAGTAGTAGCGGGGCTTTCCTACGAGCAGTACTTC
TRBD2	TRBV6-5	TRBJ2-1	few	CASTIAGALGYNEQFF	TGTGCCAGCACCATAGCGGGAGCTTTGGGATACAATGAGCAGTTCTTC
TRBD2	TRBV29-1	TRBJ2-1	few	CSVGTSLSNEQFF	TGCAGCGTTGGGACTAGCCTTAGTAATGAGCAGTTCTTC
NA	TRBV28	TRBJ1-5	NA	CASTNRVPRRYSNQPQHF	TGTGCCAGCACCAACCGGGTCCCCAGGCGCTATAGCAATCAGCCCCAGCATTTT
TRBD1	TRBV2	TRBJ2-5	few	CASSEGQGVETQYF	TGTGCCAGCAGTGAAGGACAGGGTGTAGAGACCCAGTACTTC
NA	TRBV7-2	TRBJ1-3	NA	CASREGFSGNTIYF	TGTGCCAGCAGGGAGGGCTTCTCTGGAAACACCATATATTTT
NA	TRBV4-2	TRBJ2-3	NA	CASSQDQGLGGRTDTQYF	TGTGCCAGCAGCCAAGATCAGGGCCTCGGGGGCCGCACAGATACGCAGTATTTT
NA	TRBV6-1	TRBJ2-7	few	CASGIRHSSYEQYF	TGTGCCAGCGGGATACGACATAGCTCCTACGAGCAGTACTTC
NA	TRBV20-1	TRBJ1-1	NA	CSAKPGTTADTEAFF	TGCAGTGCAAAGCCCGGGACTACGGCCGACACTGAAGCTTTCTTT
NA	TRBV24-1	TRBJ2-3	NA	CATSDFTGRTDTQYF	TGTGCCACCAGTGATTTTACAGGTCGCACAGATACGCAGTATTTT
NA	TRBV20-1	TRBJ2-7	NA	CSAPKLWNEQYF	TGCAGTGCCCCGAAGTTGTGGAACGAGCAGTACTTC
NA	TRBV12-3/TRBV12-4	TRBJ1-5	NA	CASSFYRESNQPQHF	TGTGCCAGCAGTTTTTACAGGGAAAGCAATCAGCCCCAGCATTTT
TRBD2	TRBV6-2/TRBV6-3	TRBJ2-7	NA	CASSSLGLAGGSEQYF	TGTGCCAGCAGTTCTCTGGGACTAGCGGGAGGCAGTGAGCAGTACTTC
NA	TRBV5-5	TRBJ1-5	few	CASSSPGQYSNQPQHF	TGTGCCAGCAGCTCCCCCGGACAGTATAGCAATCAGCCCCAGCATTTT
TRBD2	TRBV24-1	TRBJ2-1	many	CATSDSRTSGSNEQFF	TGTGCCACCAGTGATTCGCGGACTAGCGGGAGTAATGAGCAGTTCTTC
TRBD2	TRBV5-1	TRBJ2-6	few	CASSFAGVFPGANVLTF	TGCGCCAGCAGCTTCGCGGGGGTTTTCCCTGGGGCCAACGTCCTGACTTTC
NA	TRBV10-3	TRBJ1-2	NA	CAISLSRTDFYGYTF	TGTGCCATCAGTTTGTCCAGGACTGATTTCTATGGCTACACCTTC
NA	TRBV29-1	TRBJ1-1	many	CSVGDNTEAFF	TGCAGCGTTGGAGACAACACTGAAGCTTTCTTT
TRBD2	TRBV7-2	TRBJ2-3	NA	CASSLILSAGGTTDTQYF	TGTGCCAGCAGCTTAATACTTTCAGCGGGGGGGACCACAGATACGCAGTATTTT
NA	TRBV18	TRBJ1-2	NA	CASSSYRVGYTF	TGTGCCAGCTCATCATACAGGGTCGGCTACACCTTC
TRBD2	TRBV12-3/TRBV12-4	TRBJ2-7	NA	CASSYRAGVEEQYF	TGTGCCAGCAGTTATAGGGCGGGAGTCGAGGAGCAGTACTTC
TRBD1	TRBV10-1	TRBJ2-7	few	CAIPGQEPYEQYF	TGCGCCATCCCGGGACAGGAACCCTACGAGCAGTACTTC
TRBD2	TRBV11-2	TRBJ2-1	NA	CASSLGLSSSGGYNEQFF	TGTGCCAGCAGCTTAGGGCTGTCCTCTAGCGGGGGGTACAATGAGCAGTTCTTC
TRBD1	TRBV4-2	TRBJ1-4	NA	CASSQDLDRSKKLFF	TGTGCCAGCAGCCAAGACCTGGACAGGTCTAAAAAACTGTTTTTT
NA	TRBV28	TRBJ1-2	few	CASSPGGKASDDGYTF	TGTGCCAGCAGTCCGGGTGGTAAAGCCTCGGATGATGGCTACACCTTC
NA	TRBV7-2	TRBJ2-1	few	CASSLRTVRSYNEQFF	TGTGCCAGCAGCTTGAGGACAGTCCGCTCCTACAATGAGCAGTTCTTC
NA	TRBV28	TRBJ1-6	NA	CASRIRDGSSYNSPLHF	TGTGCCAGCAGGATCCGGGACGGGAGCTCCTATAATTCACCCCTCCACTTT
TRBD1	TRBV29-1	TRBJ2-5	NA	CSVETGGRQETQYF	TGCAGCGTTGAGACAGGGGGCCGGCAAGAGACCCAGTACTTC
NA	TRBV9	TRBJ2-1	few	CASSVAMNEQFF	TGTGCCAGCAGCGTAGCAATGAATGAGCAGTTCTTC
NA	TRBV11-2	TRBJ2-5	NA	CASSLSLLAQETQYF	TGTGCCAGCAGCTTAAGCCTTCTAGCGCAAGAGACCCAGTACTTC
NA	TRBV5-1	TRBJ2-1	few	CASSLSGPTSSYNEQFF	TGCGCCAGCAGCTTGAGTGGGCCTACGAGCTCCTACAATGAGCAGTTCTTC
TRBD2	TRBV5-6	TRBJ2-1	few	CASSSRGLGSDEQFF	TGTGCCAGCAGCTCAAGGGGACTAGGGTCCGATGAGCAGTTCTTC
TRBD2	TRBV20-1	TRBJ2-7	few	CSTLAGLGYEQYF	TGCAGCACCCTAGCGGGACTGGGCTACGAGCAGTACTTC
NA	TRBV6-5	TRBJ1-6	many	CASSQKGNSPLHF	TGTGCCAGCTCTCAGAAGGGCAATTCACCCCTCCACTTT
NA	TRBV27	TRBJ2-1	few	CASSLSGESNNEQFF	TGTGCCAGCAGTTTATCGGGGGAGAGCAACAATGAGCAGTTCTTC
TRBD2	TRBV24-1	TRBJ2-7	NA	CATSDFTSGAYEQYF	TGTGCCACCAGTGATTTTACGAGCGGGGCCTACGAGCAGTACTTC
NA	TRBV20-1	TRBJ2-3	NA	CSARAGHTDTQYF	TGCAGTGCTAGAGCGGGACACACAGATACGCAGTATTTT
NA	TRBV20-1	TRBJ1-6	NA	CSARRQSYNSPLHF	TGCAGTGCCCGTAGACAGTCCTATAATTCACCCCTCCACTTT
NA	TRBV12-3/TRBV12-4	TRBJ2-1	few	CASRVFEGKGEQFF	TGTGCCAGCAGGGTATTCGAAGGGAAAGGGGAGCAGTTCTTC
TRBD1	TRBV27	TRBJ1-2	NA	CASSLRGQAVRYTF	TGTGCCAGCAGTTTAAGGGGACAGGCCGTACGCTACACCTTC